This T cell receptor (beta chain) was obtained from a study of cytomegalovirus exposure and HLA in healthy donors. It was with 60 Vbeta and 13 Jbeta primers that the PCR ran. As originally analysed: About 11 million of some 80 million unique TCR beta chains were shared, per a later count. Sequenced by immunoSEQ multiplex PCR; TCRdb stores in-frame clones only, minus some. From that table come the V and J calls and clone size; the DNA was used to work out D and trimming. This repertoire comprises approximately 100,000 clones; its ten largest clones make up around 0.6%. This CDR3 is built from 14 residues. Germline V gene data show CDR1 as MNHEY and CDR2 as SVGAGI. The V end was cut by 4 bases, the J end by 0 bases, with 9 bases between.

This clonotype was obtained from a man aged 50-59 years in good health and CMV-seronegative. The sample comprised PBMCs. The rearrangement uses TRBV6-5 and TRBJ1-1, with D unresolved. The CDR3 coding sequence is TGTGCCAGCAGTTCCCCGGGATTGAACACTGAAGCTTTCTTT. Translated, it gives CASSSPGLNTEAFF.